The rows below give T cell receptor beta chains drawn from one sample of a study of T cell clones after liver transplantation. Profiling relied on immunoSEQ multiplex PCR, and the TCRdb table lists in-frame clones only, not all of them. Among nearly 55,000 clones listed, roughly 84% were seen once. The sample here was CD4+ T cells from blood, taken before liver transplant. The origin of the receptors is a human donor who received a liver transplant. The CDR3 runs from the conserved cysteine through the conserved F or W. The D gene is left open where the match is weak. Clone sizes are given selectively: once, few, many, or a class where the clone is expanded.

j_gene	abundance	d_gene	v_gene	CDR3nt	CDR3aa
TRBJ1-1	NA	NA	TRBV27	TGTGCCAGCAGCCATTCTCGGAACACTGAAGCTTTCTTT	CASSHSRNTEAFF
TRBJ2-5	few	TRBD2	TRBV27	TGTGCCAGCAGTTTATTGGCGGGGGGGCTAGAGACCCAGTACTTC	CASSLLAGGLETQYF
TRBJ2-1	NA	TRBD2	TRBV4-2	TGTGCCAGCAGCCAAGAGCGGGGGGGGGACAATGAGCAGTTCTTC	CASSQERGGDNEQFF
TRBJ1-3	NA	TRBD1	TRBV7-2	TGTGCCAGCAGCCGCAGACAGGGGGCTCAGGGAAACACCATATATTTT	CASSRRQGAQGNTIYF
TRBJ2-3	NA	NA	TRBV9	TGTGCCAGCAGCGTGAGTACTAGGGGAACCACAGATACGCAGTATTTT	CASSVSTRGTTDTQYF
TRBJ2-5	NA	NA	TRBV29-1	TGCAGCGTTGAGGTGGGGAGGTCGCAGACCCAGTACTTC	CSVEVGRSQTQYF
TRBJ1-4	NA	NA	TRBV14	TGTGCCAGCAGCCTAACACCTCTAGGGGTTGGAGGACTGTTTTTT	CASSLTPLGVGGLFF
TRBJ2-2	NA	NA	TRBV2	TGTGCCAGCAATTCAGGGTACCTACTCACCGGGGAGCTGTTTTTT	CASNSGYLLTGELFF
TRBJ2-2	NA	TRBD1	TRBV5-4	TGTGCCAGCAGCGAGGGGGCCGCCGGGGAGCTGTTTTTT	CASSEGAAGELFF
TRBJ1-1	NA	NA	TRBV19	TGTGCCAGTAGTATGCCTCCCCGGGACACCCCCTGGCATGGTGAAGCTTTCTTT	CASSMPPRDTPWHGEAFF
TRBJ2-3	NA	NA	TRBV29-1	TGCAGCGTTTTGACGCTAGGGGATACGCAGTATTTT	CSVLTLGDTQYF
TRBJ2-1	NA	TRBD2	TRBV9	TGTGCCAGCAGCCCACGGGCGGGAGGGGATGAGCAGTTCTTC	CASSPRAGGDEQFF
TRBJ2-6	NA	NA	TRBV7-2	TGTGCCAGCAGCTTAGTAGGGCAGGGAGCTGGGGCCAACGTCCTGACTTTC	CASSLVGQGAGANVLTF
TRBJ2-1	NA	TRBD1	TRBV15	TGTGCCACCAGCAGAGAAGGCTGGACAGGGAGCTCCTACAATGAGCAGTTCTTC	CATSREGWTGSSYNEQFF
TRBJ1-1	NA	NA	TRBV7-2	TGTGCCAGCAGCCCCACGATGAACACTGAAGCTTTCTTT	CASSPTMNTEAFF
TRBJ2-5	NA	TRBD2	TRBV5-1	TGCGCCAGCAGGTATAGCGGGGGAGAGACCCAGTACTTC	CASRYSGGETQYF
TRBJ2-5	NA	NA	TRBV10-3	TGTGCCATCAGGGAAGAAGGGGCAGGGGAGACCCAGTACTTC	CAIREEGAGETQYF
TRBJ1-4	NA	TRBD1	TRBV30	TGTGCCTGGAGTGGGACAGGGGCGCATGAAAAACTGTTTTTT	CAWSGTGAHEKLFF
TRBJ1-6	NA	NA	TRBV2	TGTGCCAGCAGTTTTATCGGGGGGGATAGCAAGGGGCCCCTCCACTTT	CASSFIGGDSKGPLHF
TRBJ1-4	NA	NA	TRBV18	TGTGCCAGCTCACCACCGGAACTGGGGTCAACTAATGAAAAACTGTTTTTT	CASSPPELGSTNEKLFF
TRBJ1-4	once	TRBD1	TRBV4-1	TGCGCCAGCAGCCAACTTGACAGGGGGCCTGAAAAACTGTTTTTT	CASSQLDRGPEKLFF
TRBJ2-7	few	TRBD2	TRBV29-1	TGCAGCGTTGAACTTTTGCGGGAGAGGTACTTC	CSVELLRERYF